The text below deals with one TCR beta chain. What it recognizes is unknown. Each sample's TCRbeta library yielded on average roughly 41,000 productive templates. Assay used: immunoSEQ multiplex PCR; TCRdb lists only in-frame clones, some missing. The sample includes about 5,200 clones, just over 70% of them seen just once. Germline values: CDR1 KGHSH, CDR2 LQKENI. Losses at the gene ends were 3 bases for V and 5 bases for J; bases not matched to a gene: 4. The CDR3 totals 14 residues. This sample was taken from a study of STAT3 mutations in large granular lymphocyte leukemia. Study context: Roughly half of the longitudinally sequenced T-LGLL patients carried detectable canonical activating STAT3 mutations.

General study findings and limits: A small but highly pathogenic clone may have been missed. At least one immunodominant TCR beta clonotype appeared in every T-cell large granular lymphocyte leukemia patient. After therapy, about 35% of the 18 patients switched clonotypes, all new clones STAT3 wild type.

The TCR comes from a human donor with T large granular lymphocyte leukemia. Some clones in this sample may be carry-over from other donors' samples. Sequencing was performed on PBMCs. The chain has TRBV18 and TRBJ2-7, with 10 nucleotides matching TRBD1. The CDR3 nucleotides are TGTGCCAGCTCACCGGTGGGACAGGGGAACGAGCAGTACTTC. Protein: CASSPVGQGNEQYF.